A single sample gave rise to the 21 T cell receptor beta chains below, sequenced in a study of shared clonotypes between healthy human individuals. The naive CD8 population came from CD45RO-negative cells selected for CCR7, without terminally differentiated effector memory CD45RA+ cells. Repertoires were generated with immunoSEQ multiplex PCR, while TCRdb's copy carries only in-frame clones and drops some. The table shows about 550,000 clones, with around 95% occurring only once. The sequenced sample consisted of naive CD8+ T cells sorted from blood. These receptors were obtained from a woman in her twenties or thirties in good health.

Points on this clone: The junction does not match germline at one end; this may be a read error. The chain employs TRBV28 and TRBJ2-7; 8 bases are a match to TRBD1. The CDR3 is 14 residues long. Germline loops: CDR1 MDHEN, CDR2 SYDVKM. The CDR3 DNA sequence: TGTGTCAGCAGTCCCGGACAGGGAGAGTACGAGCAGTACTTC. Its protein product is CVSSPGQGEYEQYF.

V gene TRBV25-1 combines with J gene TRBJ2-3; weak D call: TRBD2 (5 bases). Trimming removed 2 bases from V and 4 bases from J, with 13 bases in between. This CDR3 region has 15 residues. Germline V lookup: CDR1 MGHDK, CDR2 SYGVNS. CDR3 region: CASSEIREDPDTQYF. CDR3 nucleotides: TGTGCCAGCAGTGAAATTCGGGAAGACCCAGATACGCAGTATTTT.

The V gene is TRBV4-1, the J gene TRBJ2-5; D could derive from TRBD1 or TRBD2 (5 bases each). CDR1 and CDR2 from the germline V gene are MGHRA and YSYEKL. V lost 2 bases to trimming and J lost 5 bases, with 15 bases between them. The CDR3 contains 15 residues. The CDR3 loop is CASSQNRGVGETQYF. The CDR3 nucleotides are TGCGCCAGCAGCCAAAACCGGGGCGTGGGGGAGACCCAGTACTTC.

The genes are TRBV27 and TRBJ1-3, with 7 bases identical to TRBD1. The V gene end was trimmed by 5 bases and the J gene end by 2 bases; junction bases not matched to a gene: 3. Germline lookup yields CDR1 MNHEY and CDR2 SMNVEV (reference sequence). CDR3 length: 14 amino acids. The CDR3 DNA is TGTGCCAGCAGTCCCGGGACAGCTGGAAACACCATATATTTT. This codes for CASSPGTAGNTIYF.

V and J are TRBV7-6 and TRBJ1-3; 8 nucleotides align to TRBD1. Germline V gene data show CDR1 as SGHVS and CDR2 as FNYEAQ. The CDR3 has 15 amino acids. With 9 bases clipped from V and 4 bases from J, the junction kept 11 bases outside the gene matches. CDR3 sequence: CARSPGQAKGNTIYF. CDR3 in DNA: TGTGCCAGGAGCCCGGGACAGGCGAAAGGAAACACCATATATTTT.

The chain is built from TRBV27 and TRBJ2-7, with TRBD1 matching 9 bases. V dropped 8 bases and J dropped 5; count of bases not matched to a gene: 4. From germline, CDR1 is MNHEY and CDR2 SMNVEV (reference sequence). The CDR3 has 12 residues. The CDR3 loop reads CASWTGVNEQYF. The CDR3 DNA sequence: TGTGCCAGCTGGACAGGGGTAAACGAGCAGTACTTC.

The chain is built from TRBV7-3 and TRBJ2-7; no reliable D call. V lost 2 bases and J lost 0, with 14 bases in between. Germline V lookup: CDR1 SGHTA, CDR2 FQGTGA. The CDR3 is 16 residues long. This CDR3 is CASSLFAPDSSYEQYF. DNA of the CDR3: TGTGCCAGCAGCTTATTTGCCCCTGATAGCTCCTACGAGCAGTACTTC.

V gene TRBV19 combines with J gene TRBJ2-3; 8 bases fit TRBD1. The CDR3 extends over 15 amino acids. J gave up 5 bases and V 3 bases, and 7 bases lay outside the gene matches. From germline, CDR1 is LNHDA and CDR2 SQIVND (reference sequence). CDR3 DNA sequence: TGTGCCAGTAGTATGATTCAGGGGGCAAGAGATACGCAGTATTTT. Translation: CASSMIQGARDTQYF.

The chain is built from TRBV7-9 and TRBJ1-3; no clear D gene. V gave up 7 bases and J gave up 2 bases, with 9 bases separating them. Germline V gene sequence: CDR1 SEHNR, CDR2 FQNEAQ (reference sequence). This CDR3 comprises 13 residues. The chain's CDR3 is CASTHSPGNTIYF. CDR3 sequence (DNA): TGTGCCAGCACACATTCCCCTGGAAACACCATATATTTT.

CDR3 DNA sequence: TGTGCCAGCAGTTTATCGGCATCGGGACGTACCATCTATGGCTACACCTTC. Protein sequence: CASSLSASGRTIYGYTF. V usage is TRBV28 and J usage is TRBJ1-2, with a tentative D call TRBD1 (5 bases). Germline CDR1 reads MDHEN; CDR2 reads SYDVKM. The CDR3 extends over 17 amino acids. Trimming left V 1 base short and J 4 bases short, with 19 bases between.

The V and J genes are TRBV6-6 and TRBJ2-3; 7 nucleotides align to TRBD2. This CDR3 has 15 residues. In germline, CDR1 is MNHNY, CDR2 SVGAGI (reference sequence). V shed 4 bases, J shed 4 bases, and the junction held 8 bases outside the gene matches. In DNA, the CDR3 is TGTGCCAGCAGTTTTGGGGACTACGGCGCAGATACGCAGTATTTT. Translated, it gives CASSFGDYGADTQYF.

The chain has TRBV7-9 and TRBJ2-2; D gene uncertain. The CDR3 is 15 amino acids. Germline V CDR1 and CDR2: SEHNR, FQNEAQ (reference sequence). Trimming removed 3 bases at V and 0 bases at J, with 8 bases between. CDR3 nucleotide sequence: TGTGCCAGCAGCTTCGACCTATCGAACACCGGGGAGCTGTTTTTT. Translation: CASSFDLSNTGELFF.

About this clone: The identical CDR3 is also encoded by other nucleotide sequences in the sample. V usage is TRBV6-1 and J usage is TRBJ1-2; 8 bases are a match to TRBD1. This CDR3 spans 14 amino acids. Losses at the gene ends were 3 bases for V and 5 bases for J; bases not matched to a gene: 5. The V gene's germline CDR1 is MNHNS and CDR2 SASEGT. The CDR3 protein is CASSEQDRVYGYTF. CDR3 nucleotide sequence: TGTGCCAGCAGTGAGCAGGACAGGGTTTATGGCTACACCTTC.

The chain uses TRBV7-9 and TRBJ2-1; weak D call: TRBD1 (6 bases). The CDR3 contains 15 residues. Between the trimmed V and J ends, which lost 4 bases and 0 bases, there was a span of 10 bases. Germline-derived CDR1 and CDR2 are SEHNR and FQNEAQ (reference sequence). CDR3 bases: TGTGCCAGCAGCTCAGGGGAGAGCTCCTACAATGAGCAGTTCTTC. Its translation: CASSSGESSYNEQFF.

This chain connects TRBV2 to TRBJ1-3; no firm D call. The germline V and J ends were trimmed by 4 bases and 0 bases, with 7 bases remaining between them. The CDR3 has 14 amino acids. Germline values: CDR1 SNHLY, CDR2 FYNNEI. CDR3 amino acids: CASSADYSGNTIYF. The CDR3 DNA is TGTGCCAGCAGTGCCGATTACTCTGGAAACACCATATATTTT. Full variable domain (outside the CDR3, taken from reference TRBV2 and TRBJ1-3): EPEVTQTPSHQVTQMGQEVILRCVPISNHLYFYWYRQILGQKVEFLVSFYNNEISEKSEIFDDQFSVERPDGSNFTLKIRSTKLEDSAMYFCASSADYSGNTIYFGEGSWLTVV.

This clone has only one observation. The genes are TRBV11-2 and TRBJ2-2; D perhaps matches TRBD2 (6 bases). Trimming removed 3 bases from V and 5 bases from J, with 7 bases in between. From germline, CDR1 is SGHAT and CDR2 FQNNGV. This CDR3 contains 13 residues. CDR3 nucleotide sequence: TGTGCCAGCAGCTTGGGAGGAACCGGGGAGCTGTTTTTT. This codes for CASSLGGTGELFF.

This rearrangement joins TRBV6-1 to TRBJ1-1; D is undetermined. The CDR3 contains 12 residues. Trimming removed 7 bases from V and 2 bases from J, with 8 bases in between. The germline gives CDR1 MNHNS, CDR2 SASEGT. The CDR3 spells CASIGTNTEAFF. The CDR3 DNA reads TGTGCCAGCATCGGCACAAACACTGAAGCTTTCTTT.

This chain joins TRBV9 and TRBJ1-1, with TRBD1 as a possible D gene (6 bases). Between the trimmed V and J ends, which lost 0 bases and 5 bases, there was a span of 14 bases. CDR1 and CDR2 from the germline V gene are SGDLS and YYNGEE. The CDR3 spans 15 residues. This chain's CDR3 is CASSVEGGAGTEAFF. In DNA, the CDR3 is TGTGCCAGCAGCGTAGAGGGGGGCGCAGGTACTGAAGCTTTCTTT.

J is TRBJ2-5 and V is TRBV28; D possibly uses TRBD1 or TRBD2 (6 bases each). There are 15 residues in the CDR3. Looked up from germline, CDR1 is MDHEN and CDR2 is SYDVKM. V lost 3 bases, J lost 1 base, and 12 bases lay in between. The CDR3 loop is CASSLGGYLQETQYF. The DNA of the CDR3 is TGTGCCAGCAGTTTGGGGGGCTACCTCCAAGAGACCCAGTACTTC. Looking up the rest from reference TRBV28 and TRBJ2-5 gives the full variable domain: DVKVTQSSRYLVKRTGEKVFLECVQDMDHENMFWYRQDPGLGLRLIYFSYDVKMKEKGDIPEGYSVSREKKERFSLILESASTNQTSMYLCASSLGGYLQETQYFGPGTRLLVL.

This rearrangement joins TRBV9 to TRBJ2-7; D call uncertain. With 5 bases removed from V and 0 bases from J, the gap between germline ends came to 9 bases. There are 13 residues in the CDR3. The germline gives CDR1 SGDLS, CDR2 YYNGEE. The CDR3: CASSGPTSYEQYF. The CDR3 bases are TGTGCCAGCAGTGGCCCTACCTCCTACGAGCAGTACTTC.

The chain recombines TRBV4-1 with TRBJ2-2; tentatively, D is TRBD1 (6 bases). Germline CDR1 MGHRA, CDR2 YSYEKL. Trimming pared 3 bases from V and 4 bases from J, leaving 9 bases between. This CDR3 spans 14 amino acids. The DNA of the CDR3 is TGCGCCAGCAGCCATCAAGGGGGCACCGGGGAGCTGTTTTTT. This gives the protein CASSHQGGTGELFF.